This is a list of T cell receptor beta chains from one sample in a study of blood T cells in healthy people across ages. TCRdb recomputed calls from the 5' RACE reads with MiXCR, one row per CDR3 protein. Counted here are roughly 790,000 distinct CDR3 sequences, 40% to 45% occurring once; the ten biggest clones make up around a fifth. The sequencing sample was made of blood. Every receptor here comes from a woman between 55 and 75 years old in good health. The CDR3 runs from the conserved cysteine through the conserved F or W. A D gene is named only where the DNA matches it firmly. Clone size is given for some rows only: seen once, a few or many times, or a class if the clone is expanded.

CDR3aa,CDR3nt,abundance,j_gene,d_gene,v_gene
CASSMGLAGAGEQYF,TGTGCCAGTAGCATGGGACTAGCGGGAGCGGGCGAGCAGTACTTC,NA,TRBJ2-7,TRBD2,TRBV19
CASSLSGESYEQYF,TGTGCCAGCAGCTTATCAGGGGAGTCCTACGAGCAGTACTTC,few,TRBJ2-7,NA,TRBV7-9
CSAAKETGADTQYF,TGCAGTGCTGCTAAGGAAACCGGGGCAGATACGCAGTATTTT,NA,TRBJ2-3,NA,TRBV20-1
CASSFDFPTGELFF,TGTGCCAGCAGTTTCGACTTTCCTACCGGGGAGCTGTTTTTT,NA,TRBJ2-2,NA,TRBV2
CASSKRQGSSYEQYF,TGTGCCAGCAGCAAACGACAGGGTAGCTCCTACGAGCAGTACTTC,once,TRBJ2-7,TRBD1,TRBV6-5
CASSSGPAGREQFF,TGTGCCAGCAGCTCAGGACCGGCCGGCCGAGAGCAGTTCTTC,NA,TRBJ2-1,NA,TRBV7-3
CASSYPGTGETQYF,TGTGCCAGCAGTTACCCCGGGACAGGGGAGACCCAGTACTTC,few,TRBJ2-5,TRBD1,TRBV6-2/TRBV6-3
CASSRVRTSGGDNGQYF,TGTGCCAGCAGCCGAGTCCGGACTAGCGGCGGTGACAATGGGCAGTACTTC,NA,TRBJ2-5,TRBD2,TRBV3-1
CSANRDYTLSNEQFF,TGCAGTGCTAACCGGGACTACACACTCTCAAATGAGCAGTTCTTC,many,TRBJ2-1,TRBD2,TRBV20-1
CASKRGHRTDTQYF,TGTGCCAGCAAAAGGGGACACCGCACAGATACGCAGTATTTT,NA,TRBJ2-3,NA,TRBV2
CASTEPTSGEQFF,TGTGCCAGCACCGAGCCAACTAGCGGGGAGCAGTTCTTC,NA,TRBJ2-1,TRBD2,TRBV2
CAISLGENQPQHF,TGTGCCATCAGCCTAGGGGAGAATCAGCCCCAGCATTTT,NA,TRBJ1-5,NA,TRBV10-3
CAITPGLAGTDTQYF,TGTGCCATTACCCCGGGACTAGCGGGCACAGATACGCAGTATTTT,many,TRBJ2-3,TRBD2,TRBV10-3
CASSQPLGGTNNEQFF,TGTGCCAGCAGCCAACCCTTAGGGGGGACCAACAATGAGCAGTTCTTC,NA,TRBJ2-1,NA,TRBV4-2
CASAQQGGSYNEQFF,TGTGCCAGCGCCCAACAGGGTGGCTCCTACAATGAGCAGTTCTTC,few,TRBJ2-1,NA,TRBV27
CSARETHPPEKLFF,TGCAGTGCTAGAGAGACACACCCTCCTGAAAAACTGTTTTTT,NA,TRBJ1-4,NA,TRBV20-1
CASSQKFNTEAFF,TGCGCCAGCAGCCAGAAGTTTAACACTGAAGCTTTCTTT,NA,TRBJ1-1,NA,TRBV5-1
CASSFRDRAGNTIYF,TGTGCCAGCAGTTTCAGGGACAGGGCTGGAAACACCATATATTTT,NA,TRBJ1-3,TRBD1,TRBV12-3/TRBV12-4
CSARDRAPGKLFF,TGCAGTGCTAGAGACAGGGCCCCAGGAAAACTGTTTTTT,NA,TRBJ1-4,NA,TRBV20-1
CASSHGAFTGTGEGGEQYF,TGTGCCAGCAGCCATGGAGCCTTCACCGGGACAGGGGAAGGAGGCGAGCAGTACTTC,NA,TRBJ2-7,TRBD1,TRBV3-1
CASSGVSSYNEQFF,TGTGCCAGCAGTGGGGTTAGCTCCTACAATGAGCAGTTCTTC,many,TRBJ2-1,NA,TRBV3-1
CASSPRSGEGSPLHF,TGTGCCAGCAGCCCGAGATCCGGTGAGGGGTCACCCCTCCACTTT,few,TRBJ1-6,NA,TRBV7-2
CASSYGATSYEQYF,TGTGCCAGCAGTTACGGCGCCACCTCCTACGAGCAGTACTTC,many,TRBJ2-7,NA,TRBV6-5
CASSPGTSDYNEQFF,TGCGCCAGCAGTCCCGGGACTAGCGACTACAATGAGCAGTTCTTC,many,TRBJ2-1,TRBD2,TRBV5-1
CSASRDYGYTF,TGCAGTGCTAGTAGGGACTATGGCTACACCTTC,NA,TRBJ1-2,NA,TRBV20-1
CSTGTGGFNQPQHF,TGCAGTACCGGGACAGGGGGCTTCAATCAGCCCCAGCATTTT,NA,TRBJ1-5,TRBD1,TRBV20-1
CASRRETTDTQYF,TGTGCCAGCAGAAGAGAAACCACAGATACGCAGTATTTT,NA,TRBJ2-3,NA,TRBV6-1
CASSAAQGPRNQPQHF,TGTGCCAGCAGTGCCGCCCAGGGGCCGCGCAATCAGCCCCAGCATTTT,NA,TRBJ1-5,NA,TRBV25-1
CASSPFGGRVHEQYF,TGCGCCAGCAGCCCCTTCGGGGGGAGGGTCCACGAGCAGTACTTC,NA,TRBJ2-7,TRBD2,TRBV4-1
CASSLGVAGVNQQFF,TGTGCCAGCAGCTTGGGAGTAGCGGGAGTAAATCAGCAGTTCTTC,NA,TRBJ2-1,TRBD2,TRBV5-5
CASSMSSGNEQFF,TGCGCCAGCAGTATGAGTTCGGGGAATGAGCAGTTCTTC,few,TRBJ2-1,NA,TRBV5-1
CASSVKPVGGTDTQYF,TGTGCCAGCAGCGTTAAGCCCGTCGGGGGGACAGATACGCAGTATTTT,NA,TRBJ2-3,TRBD2,TRBV9
CASSFSGNQPQHF,TGTGCCAGCAGTTTTTCAGGGAATCAGCCCCAGCATTTT,NA,TRBJ1-5,NA,TRBV12-3/TRBV12-4
CASSQIGTEETLYF,TGTGCCAGCAGTCAAATTGGGACAGAAGAGACCCTGTACTTC,NA,TRBJ2-7,TRBD1,TRBV6-5
CASSPEYGTGEQFF,TGTGCCAGCTCACCAGAATACGGGACTGGAGAGCAGTTCTTC,few,TRBJ2-1,NA,TRBV18
CASSQGRNRDYQYF,TGTGCCAGCAGCCAAGGCAGGAACCGGGACTATCAGTACTTC,NA,TRBJ2-7,TRBD2,TRBV3-1